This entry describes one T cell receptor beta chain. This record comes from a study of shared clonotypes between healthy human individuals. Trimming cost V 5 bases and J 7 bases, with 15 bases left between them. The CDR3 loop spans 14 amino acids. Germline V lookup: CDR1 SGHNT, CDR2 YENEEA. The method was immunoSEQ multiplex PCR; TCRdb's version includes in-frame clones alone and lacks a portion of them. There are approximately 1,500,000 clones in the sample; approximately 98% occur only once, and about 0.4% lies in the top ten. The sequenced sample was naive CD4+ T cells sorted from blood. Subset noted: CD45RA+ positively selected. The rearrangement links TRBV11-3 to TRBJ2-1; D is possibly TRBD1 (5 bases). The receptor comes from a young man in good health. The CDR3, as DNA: TGTGCCAGCAGCGTAAAACCAGGGAAAAATGAGCAGTTCTTC. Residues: CASSVKPGKNEQFF.